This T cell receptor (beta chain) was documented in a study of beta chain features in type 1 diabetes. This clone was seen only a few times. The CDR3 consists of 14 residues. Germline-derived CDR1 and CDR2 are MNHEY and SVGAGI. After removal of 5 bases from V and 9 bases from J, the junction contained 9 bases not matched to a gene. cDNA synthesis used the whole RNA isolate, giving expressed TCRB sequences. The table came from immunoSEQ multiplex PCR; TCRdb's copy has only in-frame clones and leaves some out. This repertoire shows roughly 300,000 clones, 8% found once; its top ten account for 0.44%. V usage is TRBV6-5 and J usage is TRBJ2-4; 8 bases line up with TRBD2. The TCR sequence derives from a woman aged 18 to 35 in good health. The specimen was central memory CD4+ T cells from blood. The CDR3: CASSPPGRDSIQYF. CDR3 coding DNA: TGTGCCAGCAGTCCACCCGGGAGGGATAGCATTCAGTACTTC.